The next 8 T cell receptor beta chains were all read from a single sample in a study of blood T cell repertoires in COVID-19. TCRdb's copy holds only in-frame clones and misses some; the assay was immunoSEQ multiplex PCR. The table includes fewer than 85,000 clones, about 83% detected once. Sequenced material: peripheral blood. The receptors shown here come from a man younger than 45 with COVID-19, enrolled during active disease.

This chain joins TRBV7-8 and TRBJ2-7, with D possibly TRBD1 on 6 matching bases. Germline values: CDR1 SGHVS, CDR2 FQNEAQ. With 5 bases removed from V and 2 bases from J, the gap between germline ends came to 13 bases. The CDR3 consists of 14 residues. Written as DNA, the CDR3 is TGTGCCAGCAGCAAGGGGACACCTACCTACGAGCAGTACTTC. Protein: CASSKGTPTYEQYF.

Only one count was recorded for this clone. The genes are TRBV19 and TRBJ1-1; no clear D gene. This CDR3 is 15 amino acids long. From germline, CDR1 is LNHDA and CDR2 SQIVND (reference sequence). V lost 6 bases, J lost 5 bases, and 19 bases lay in between. CDR3 sequence (DNA): TGTGCCAGTAGAGAGGTTTGGAGGTCTGCAACTGAAGCTTTCTTT. Translating gives CASREVWRSATEAFF.

This sequence joins TRBV6-5 and TRBJ2-3, with 7 bases aligning to TRBD2. Germline CDR1 MNHEY, CDR2 SVGAGI. The CDR3 contains 13 residues. The junction had 5 bases not matched to a gene; V was cut back by 6 bases and J by 5 bases. DNA of the CDR3: TGTGCCAGCAGCCGCGGGAGAGAAGATACGCAGTATTTT. This encodes CASSRGREDTQYF.

The rearrangement uses TRBV6-5 and TRBJ2-7, with 9 bases that match TRBD1. CDR1 and CDR2 from the germline V gene are MNHEY and SVGAGI. CDR3 size: 16 residues. V shed 0 bases and J 1 base; nucleotides not matched to a gene: 4. CDR3 region: CASSYSAGQGSYEQYF. CDR3 sequence (DNA): TGTGCCAGCAGTTACTCGGCGGGACAGGGATCCTACGAGCAGTACTTC.

Only a few counts were recorded for this clone. This chain joins TRBV6-6 and TRBJ2-6; unclear D gene. The CDR3 length is 16 residues. Germline V CDR1 and CDR2: MNHNY, SVGAGI (reference sequence). Trimming took off 4 bases at V and 4 bases at J, with 14 bases between the two ends. The CDR3, as DNA: TGTGCCAGCAGTTTGGCACCCTCCTCAGGGGCCAACGTCCTGACTTTC. Its translation: CASSLAPSSGANVLTF.

The V gene is TRBV7-3, the J gene TRBJ2-1; D possibly corresponds to TRBD2 (5 bases). Between the trimmed V and J ends, which lost 5 bases and 8 bases, there was a span of 19 bases. CDR3 length equals 15 residues. Germline V CDR1 and CDR2: SGHTA, FQGTGA. The CDR3 nucleotides read TGTGCCAGCAGCCCTCGGACTGCCTCCCCCTATGAGCAGTTCTTC. Encoded protein: CASSPRTASPYEQFF.

The J gene is TRBJ1-3, the V gene TRBV5-1; 7 bases agree with TRBD1. Losses at the gene ends were 1 base for V and 2 bases for J; bases not matched to a gene: 3. Germline V lookup: CDR1 SGHRS, CDR2 YFSETQ. This CDR3 is 15 amino acids long. The CDR3 nucleotides read TGCGCCAGCAGCTTGTCCGGGACAGCTGGAAACACCATATATTTT. It translates to CASSLSGTAGNTIYF.

J is TRBJ1-3 and V is TRBV4-1; D not resolved. V gave up 0 bases and J gave up 0 bases, with 6 bases separating them. The germline CDR1 and CDR2 sequences are MGHRA and YSYEKL. The CDR3 length is 15 residues. This CDR3 is CASSQDPGSGNTIYF. In nucleotides, the CDR3 is TGCGCCAGCAGCCAAGACCCGGGCTCTGGAAACACCATATATTTT.